This T cell receptor beta chain was identified in a study of identical twins listed by TCRdb under 2016. Background for the entire study: The study deep-sequenced TCR alpha and beta repertoires from monozygotic twins, unrelated adults of various ages and cord blood to test whether fetal clonotypes persist. Replicate twin experiments were performed at different times using different library preparation protocols to rule out contamination.

Receptor libraries were prepared by 5' RACE. For sequencing, an Illumina HiSeq 2000 was employed. A universal primer binding site was introduced by template switching, and a unique molecular identifier was present in the final cDNA, enabling accurate counting of TCR cDNA molecules. Specific primers in the conserved constant-segment region were used to synthesize first-strand cDNA for TCR alpha and beta chains. To control for contamination, every cDNA library was double barcoded, receiving both a SMART-Mk sample barcode and Illumina barcodes. TruSeq adapter sequences along with Illumina sample barcodes were introduced in two successive PCR steps. TCR alpha and beta cDNA libraries were sequenced on the Illumina HiSeq platform with custom primers. Per the authors' processing: Raw reads were processed with MiGEC to extract unique molecular identifiers, and MiXCR was used to determine CDR3 positions. Recombination models were inferred per individual with the repgenHMM and IGoR tools using an EM algorithm. Shared clonotypes were analyzed with the tcR package in R, and sharing was normalized by the product of cloneset sizes. To study raw recombination free of thymic and clonal selection effects, out-of-frame nonproductive sequences were analyzed. In TCRdb, the public reads were trimmed at Q25 with fastp and aligned with MiXCR, with productive beta chains retained. Rows are combined by CDR3 protein, so each entry shows the most common genes and DNA. The V and J calls were determined by TCRdb, not by the authors. This sample gives approximately 1.8 million distinct CDR3 sequences in total; under 35% of them show up just once. The ten largest clones represent approximately 0.29% of the sample.

This clonotype came up a few times. Its antigen remains unidentified. No much larger clone is present one base from it, and per-base qualities are unavailable. All donors were healthy Caucasians. V loses 7 bases of germline sequence and J loses 0 bases, and the interval between the two ends is 16 bases. Sequences SQVTM (CDR1) and ANQGSEA (CDR2) are obtained from the germline V gene. Spanning cysteine to phenylalanine, the CDR3 consists of 14 amino acids. Just the 42-base CDR3 DNA is kept, in frame starting at base 1. General study outcomes and caveats: Out-of-frame TCR alpha sharing in monozygotic twins was systematically underestimated by recombination models, whereas sharing between unrelated individuals was in agreement with the recombination models. Because the same donors could not be followed over many years, the conclusions depended on cross-sectional statistical analysis. In beta out-of-frame sequences, excess twin sharing was weaker, because having fewer shared sequences lowered the signal-to-noise ratio. Invariant T cells such as MAIT and iNKT could partly confound zero-insertion analyses, although diverse VJ usage argued against such confounding for most clonotypes. Fewer insertions were carried by abundant cord blood beta clonotypes; a weaker similar trend was observed in young adult naive repertoires, while no such trend was observed in memory repertoires. Out-of-frame TCR alpha sequences shared between twins showed an excess of low generation-probability sequences compared with coincidental sharing between unrelated individuals.

The chain was built from TRBV29-1 and TRBJ2-7; the D gene assignment is ambiguous. The sample comprised cord blood. The sequence derives from a newborn girl in good health. The CDR3 in this case is CSASPATSSYEQYF. The nucleotide sequence is given as TGCAGCGCATCCCCGGCCACCAGCTCCTACGAGCAGTACTTC.